This is a list of T cell receptor beta chains from one sample in a study of T-cell reconstitution after alpha-beta-depleted transplantation in children. MiXCR, run by TCRdb on the PCR reads, gives a single entry per CDR3 protein. The sample records 100,000 to 120,000 distinct CDR3 sequences, about 9.4% being singletons. The sequences come from PBMCs from the stem cell graft donor, collected from the stem cell graft. These receptors all stem from a human donor who donated a stem cell graft to a child with acute lymphoblastic leukemia. The CDR3 runs from the conserved cysteine through the conserved F or W.

V,J,CDR3
TRBV6-2/TRBV6-3,TRBJ2-1,CASNPMGQGWNEQFF
TRBV28,TRBJ2-5,CASSPLLAAETQYF
TRBV20-1,TRBJ1-5,CSASRDLNQPQHF
TRBV7-9,TRBJ2-1,CASSRTGLSYNEQFF
TRBV7-9,TRBJ2-4,CASSRQGAKAKNIQYF
TRBV20-1,TRBJ2-1,CSARDPGTASSEQFF
TRBV12-3/TRBV12-4,TRBJ2-5,CASSFSQETQYF
TRBV5-1,TRBJ1-4,CASSLGPNEKLFF
TRBV6-2/TRBV6-3,TRBJ2-6,CASSYPGLAAIWGANVLTF
TRBV29-1,TRBJ2-7,CSVPGVSPYEQYF
TRBV20-1,TRBJ2-7,CSGDNSGFEQYF
TRBV6-2/TRBV6-3,TRBJ1-1,CASSLPGGRNTEAFF
TRBV5-1,TRBJ2-2,CASSLGLAGGYTGELFF
TRBV6-6,TRBJ1-1,CATGLGFREAFF
TRBV28,TRBJ2-7,CASSFWGAQGGEQYF
TRBV5-1,TRBJ2-7,CASSSQGPPGYEQYF
TRBV5-1,TRBJ2-5,CASSLVALTEQETQYF
TRBV5-1,TRBJ2-4,CASSGDGIAKNIQYF
TRBV12-3/TRBV12-4,TRBJ2-5,CASSLNRGETQYF
TRBV4-3,TRBJ1-6,CASSSRTASPLHF
TRBV20-1,TRBJ1-1,CSAQPDGNTEAFF
TRBV10-3,TRBJ2-4,CAISGGGDGKNIQYF
TRBV5-1,TRBJ1-1,CASSFDRVGTEAFF
TRBV7-9,TRBJ2-3,CASSPITGDTQYF
TRBV5-1,TRBJ2-1,CASSVGQGARTYNEQFF
TRBV6-2/TRBV6-3,TRBJ2-5,CASSYSGQGDRETQYF
TRBV3-1,TRBJ1-5,CASSPRQNNQPQHF
TRBV7-2,TRBJ2-5,CASSPRDRGRETQYF
TRBV7-9,TRBJ2-1,CASSSLGLGQFF
TRBV7-2,TRBJ1-1,CASSLEKGVNTEAFF
TRBV15,TRBJ2-1,CATSRDPPTSGSYNEQFF
TRBV9,TRBJ2-1,CASGRWKRGVNEQFF
TRBV5-6,TRBJ2-5,CASSFLTGKTETQYF
TRBV30,TRBJ1-6,CAWSPYSYSPLHF
TRBV20-1,TRBJ1-1,CSAREWGDRGRDTEAFF
TRBV5-1,TRBJ2-2,CASSLPGTGELFF
TRBV6-5,TRBJ1-5,CASSYSTGGVQPQHF
TRBV5-1,TRBJ2-3,CASSLDALAGTDTQYF
TRBV10-3,TRBJ2-5,CAAGGKETQYF
TRBV20-1,TRBJ2-2,CSAIPLTSGGAVYGELFF
TRBV6-5,TRBJ2-2,CASSSDGGFAGELFF
TRBV6-1,TRBJ2-7,CASRRPRDRGSYEQYF
TRBV27,TRBJ2-5,CASSLGVLAGKETQYF
TRBV3-1,TRBJ1-1,CASSRAGAAWEAFF
TRBV7-9,TRBJ2-5,CASSFRDNQETQYF
TRBV9,TRBJ1-2,CASSDPRQGAQGYTF
TRBV12-3/TRBV12-4,TRBJ1-2,CASSFTTGRTNGYTF
TRBV5-1,TRBJ2-7,CASSLGTHEQYF
TRBV6-2/TRBV6-3,TRBJ2-4,CASSYSRGGGFKSAKNIQYF
TRBV7-9,TRBJ2-7,CASSTGRDSLSYEQYF
TRBV5-1,TRBJ2-1,CASSLGAGGNEQFF
TRBV25-1,TRBJ2-2,CASSEWGGTVRTGELFF
TRBV6-5,TRBJ1-6,CASSYEGSYNSPLHF
TRBV27,TRBJ1-2,CASSSPGTAADGYTF
TRBV20-1,TRBJ2-7,CSARYTQAGGPGREQYF
TRBV3-1,TRBJ2-1,CASSQGTSRYNEQFF
TRBV5-1,TRBJ1-5,CASSLVGGDSNQPQHF
TRBV30,TRBJ1-1,CAWGGQRATEAFF
TRBV18,TRBJ1-5,CASSPGGQGAYSNQPQHF